The 9 T cell receptor beta chains reported below all come from one sample, sequenced in a study of technical replicates of blood from several donors. The protocol was immunoSEQ multiplex PCR, while the TCRdb copy is restricted to in-frame clones and leaves out a portion. The top ten clones hold under 0.55% of a sample with 72,000 or so clones, 92% of them seen once. Sequenced input: T cells isolated from PBMCs. These receptors originate from a human donor in good health.

The chain has TRBV13 and TRBJ2-1; no clear D gene. CDR3 length equals 15 residues. Trimming shortened V by 4 bases and J by 7 bases, and 17 bases separated the two germline ends. Per the germline V gene, CDR1 is PRHDT and CDR2 is FYEKMQ (reference sequence). The CDR3 bases are TGTGCCAGCAGCTCCAGTTCGCTGGCGGAAAATGAGCAGTTCTTC. Translating gives CASSSSSLAENEQFF.

This chain uses TRBV6-5 with TRBJ2-2, with 7 bases fitting TRBD2. After removal of 10 bases from V and 2 bases from J, the junction contained 10 bases not matched to a gene. Germline V gene lookup returns CDR1 MNHEY and CDR2 SVGAGI. The CDR3 consists of 15 residues. This CDR3 reads CATLRLAANTGELFF. In DNA, the CDR3 is TGTGCCACCCTACGACTAGCTGCAAACACCGGGGAGCTGTTTTTT.

The V gene is TRBV27, the J gene TRBJ1-1; D not certain. Trimming removed 5 bases at V and 1 base at J, with 11 bases between. Germline V CDR1 and CDR2: MNHEY, SMNVEV (reference sequence). CDR3 size: 14 residues. The CDR3 sequence is CASSKTTGNTEAFF. CDR3 bases: TGTGCCAGCAGTAAAACGACGGGGAACACTGAAGCTTTCTTT.

The V call is TRBV12-5, the J call TRBJ1-4; D ambiguous. Per germline, CDR1 LGHNT and CDR2 FRNRAP. CDR3 length: 14 residues. The ends were cut back, 2 bases at V and 4 bases at J, with 8 bases in the middle. This chain's CDR3 is CASGLIEDNEKLFF. CDR3 in DNA: TGTGCTAGTGGTTTGATTGAGGATAATGAAAAACTGTTTTTT.

The V gene is TRBV4-1, the J gene TRBJ1-1, with D uncertain. Germline CDR1 is MGHRA and CDR2 is YSYEKL. The CDR3 covers 15 residues. V lost 2 bases, J lost 3 bases, and 13 bases lay in between. The CDR3 loop reads CASSQSQAEDTEAFF. CDR3 in DNA: TGCGCCAGCAGCCAATCTCAGGCAGAAGACACTGAAGCTTTCTTT.

The chain joins TRBV10-3 to TRBJ2-1; possible D gene TRBD2, 5 bases. The germline V gene encodes CDR1 ENHRY and CDR2 SYGVKD. This CDR3 is 15 amino acids long. V was pared by 4 bases and J by 3 bases, with 13 bases between. The DNA for the CDR3 is TGTGCCATCAGTGCGGACTTTCAGGTCTACAATGAGCAGTTCTTC. Its protein is CAISADFQVYNEQFF.

The chain carries TRBV19 and TRBJ1-5; 9 positions match TRBD1. The germline CDR1 and CDR2 sequences are LNHDA and SQIVND (reference sequence). The CDR3 length is 15 residues. V was clipped by 4 bases and J by 6 bases; unmatched bases: 7. In DNA form, the CDR3 reads TGTGCCAGTAGTACTCCGGGACAGGGCTCTCAGCCCCAGCATTTT. Its protein product is CASSTPGQGSQPQHF.

The chain has TRBV7-9 and TRBJ2-7; D gene unclear. Trimming stripped 3 bases from V and 6 bases from J, with 9 bases between. The CDR3 has 12 amino acids. Germline loops: CDR1 SEHNR, CDR2 FQNEAQ (reference sequence). CDR3 residues: CASSFQEAEQYF. DNA of the CDR3: TGTGCCAGCAGCTTCCAGGAAGCCGAGCAGTACTTC. The full variable domain, its missing parts supplied by reference TRBV7-9 and TRBJ2-7, is DTGVSQNPRHKITKRGQNVTFRCDPISEHNRLYWYRQTLGQGPEFLTYFQNEAQLEKSRLLSDRFSAERPKGSFSTLEIQRTEQGDSAMYLCASSFQEAEQYFGPGTRLTVT.

In its sample, this clone was seen once. This chain connects TRBV4-1 to TRBJ2-7, with 8 bases aligning to TRBD2. Germline values: CDR1 MGHRA, CDR2 YSYEKL. V gave up 4 bases and J gave up 4 bases; unmatched junction bases: 6. The length of the CDR3 is 14 residues. The chain's CDR3 is CASSPYGRGYEQYF. In nucleotides, the CDR3 is TGCGCCAGCAGCCCCTACGGGAGGGGATACGAGCAGTACTTC.